This T cell receptor (beta chain) was sequenced for a study of blood T cell repertoires in COVID-19. Trimming took 8 bases from V and 4 from J, leaving 20 bases between them. The CDR3 runs 15 residues. CDR1 and CDR2 from the germline V gene are MNHEY and SVGAGI. TCRdb keeps only in-frame clones here, not all; method: immunoSEQ multiplex PCR. The profile shows hundreds of thousands of clones, roughly 91% of them singletons. This clonotype was sampled from a woman aged 45-65 years with COVID-19, enrolled during active disease. This chain links TRBV6-5 with TRBJ1-1; no firm D call. Sequencing was performed on peripheral blood. The CDR3, as DNA: TGTGCCAGCGGACGGAAGGGCTTTGGGAGCACTGAAGCTTTCTTT. Its translation is CASGRKGFGSTEAFF.